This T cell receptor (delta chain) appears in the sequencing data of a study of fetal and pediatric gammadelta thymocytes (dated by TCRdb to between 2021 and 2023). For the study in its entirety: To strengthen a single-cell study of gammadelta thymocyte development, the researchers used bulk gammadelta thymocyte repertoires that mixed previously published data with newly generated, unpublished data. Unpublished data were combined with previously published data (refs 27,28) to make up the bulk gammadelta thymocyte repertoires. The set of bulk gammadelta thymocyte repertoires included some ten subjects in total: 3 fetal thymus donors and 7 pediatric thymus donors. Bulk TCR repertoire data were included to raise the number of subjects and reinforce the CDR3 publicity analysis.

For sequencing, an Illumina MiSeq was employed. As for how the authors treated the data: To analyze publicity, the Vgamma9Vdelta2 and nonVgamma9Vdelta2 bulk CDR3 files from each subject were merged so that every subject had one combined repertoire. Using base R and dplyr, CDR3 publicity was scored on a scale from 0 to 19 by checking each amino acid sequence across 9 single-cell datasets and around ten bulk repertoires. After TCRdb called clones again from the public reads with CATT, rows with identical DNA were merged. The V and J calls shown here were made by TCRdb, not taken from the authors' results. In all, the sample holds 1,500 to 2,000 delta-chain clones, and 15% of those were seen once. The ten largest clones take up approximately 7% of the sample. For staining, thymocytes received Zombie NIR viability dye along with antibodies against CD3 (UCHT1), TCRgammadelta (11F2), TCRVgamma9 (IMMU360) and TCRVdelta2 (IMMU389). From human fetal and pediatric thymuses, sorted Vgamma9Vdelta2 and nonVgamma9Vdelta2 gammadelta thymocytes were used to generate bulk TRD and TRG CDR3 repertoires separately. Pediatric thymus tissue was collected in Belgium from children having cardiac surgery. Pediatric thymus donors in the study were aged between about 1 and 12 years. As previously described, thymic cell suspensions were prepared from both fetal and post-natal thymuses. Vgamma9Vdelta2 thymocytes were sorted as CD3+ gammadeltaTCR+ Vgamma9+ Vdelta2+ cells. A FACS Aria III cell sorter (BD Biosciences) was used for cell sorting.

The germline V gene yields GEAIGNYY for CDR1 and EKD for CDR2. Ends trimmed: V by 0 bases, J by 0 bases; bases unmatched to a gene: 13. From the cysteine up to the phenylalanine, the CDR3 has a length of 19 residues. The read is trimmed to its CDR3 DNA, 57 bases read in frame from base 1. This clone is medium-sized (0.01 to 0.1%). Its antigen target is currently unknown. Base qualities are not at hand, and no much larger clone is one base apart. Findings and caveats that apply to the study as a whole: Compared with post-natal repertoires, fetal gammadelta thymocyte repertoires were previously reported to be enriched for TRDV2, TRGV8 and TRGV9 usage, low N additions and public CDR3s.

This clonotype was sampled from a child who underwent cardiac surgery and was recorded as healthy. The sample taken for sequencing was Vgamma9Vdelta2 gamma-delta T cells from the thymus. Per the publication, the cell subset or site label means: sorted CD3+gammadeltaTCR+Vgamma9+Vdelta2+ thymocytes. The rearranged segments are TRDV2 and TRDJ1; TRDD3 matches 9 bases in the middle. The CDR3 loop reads CACDTTRYWGRVYTDKLIF. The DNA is TGTGCCTGTGACACCACCCGGTACTGGGGGAGAGTCTACACCGATAAACTCATCTTT.